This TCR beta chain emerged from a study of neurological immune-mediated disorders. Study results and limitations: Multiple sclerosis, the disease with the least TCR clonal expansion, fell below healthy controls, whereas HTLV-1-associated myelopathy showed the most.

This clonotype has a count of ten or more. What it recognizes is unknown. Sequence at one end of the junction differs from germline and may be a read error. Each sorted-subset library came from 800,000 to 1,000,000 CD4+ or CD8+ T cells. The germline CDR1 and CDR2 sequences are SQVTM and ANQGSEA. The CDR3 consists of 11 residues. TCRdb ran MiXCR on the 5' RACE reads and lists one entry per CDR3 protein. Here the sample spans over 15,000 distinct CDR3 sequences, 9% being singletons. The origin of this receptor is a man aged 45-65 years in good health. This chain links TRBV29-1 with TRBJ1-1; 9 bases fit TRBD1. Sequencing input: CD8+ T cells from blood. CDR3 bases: TGCAGCGGTGAACAGGGGGCTGGAGCTTTCTTT. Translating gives CSGEQGAGAFF.